This TCR beta chain was sequenced in a study of cytomegalovirus exposure and HLA in healthy donors. Notes on the study in general: When a later analysis compared HLA-associated TCR beta chains with equally common others, the HLA-associated chains turned out to be more clonally expanded and to have lower generation probabilities.

Only a few counts were recorded for this clone. Its antigen remains unknown. CDR1 is LNHDA, CDR2 SQIVND, per germline (reference sequence). This CDR3 is built from 17 residues. V gave up 0 bases and J gave up 3 bases; unmatched junction bases: 5. With 60 Vbeta and 13 Jbeta primers, the PCR was carried out. Here immunoSEQ multiplex PCR was the method, and the copy in TCRdb shows in-frame clones only, minus some. This table holds about 160,000 clones, about 75% found once. The V gene is TRBV19, the J gene TRBJ2-3; 11 bases map to TRBD2. The TCR was taken from a female donor in good health and CMV-seronegative. Material for sequencing was PBMCs. The CDR3 is CASSIELAGGRTDTQYF. The CDR3 DNA follows: TGTGCCAGTAGTATAGAATTAGCGGGAGGGAGGACAGATACGCAGTATTTT.